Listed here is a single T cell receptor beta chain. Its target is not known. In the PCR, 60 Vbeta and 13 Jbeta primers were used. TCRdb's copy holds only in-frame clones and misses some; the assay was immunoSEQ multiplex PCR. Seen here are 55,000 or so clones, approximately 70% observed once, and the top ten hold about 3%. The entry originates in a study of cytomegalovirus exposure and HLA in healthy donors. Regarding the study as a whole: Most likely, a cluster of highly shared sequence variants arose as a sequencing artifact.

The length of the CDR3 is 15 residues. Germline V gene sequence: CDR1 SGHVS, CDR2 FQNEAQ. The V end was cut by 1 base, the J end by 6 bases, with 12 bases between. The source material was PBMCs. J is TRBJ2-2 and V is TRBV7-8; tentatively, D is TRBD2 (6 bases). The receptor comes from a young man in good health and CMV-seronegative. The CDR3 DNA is TGTGCCAGCAGCTTAGTTGTGGGCGGGGCCGGGGAGCTGTTTTTT. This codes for CASSLVVGGAGELFF.